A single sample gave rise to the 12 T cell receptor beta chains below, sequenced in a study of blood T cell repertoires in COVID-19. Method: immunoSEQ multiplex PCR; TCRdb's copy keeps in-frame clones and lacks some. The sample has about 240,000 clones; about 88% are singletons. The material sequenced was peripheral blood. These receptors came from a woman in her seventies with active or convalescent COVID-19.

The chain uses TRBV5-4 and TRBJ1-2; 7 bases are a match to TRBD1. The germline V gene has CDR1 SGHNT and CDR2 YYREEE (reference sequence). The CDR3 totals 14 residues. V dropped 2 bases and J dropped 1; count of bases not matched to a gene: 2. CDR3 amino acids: CASSFNRGNYGYTF. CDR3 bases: TGTGCCAGCAGCTTTAACAGGGGTAACTATGGCTACACCTTC.

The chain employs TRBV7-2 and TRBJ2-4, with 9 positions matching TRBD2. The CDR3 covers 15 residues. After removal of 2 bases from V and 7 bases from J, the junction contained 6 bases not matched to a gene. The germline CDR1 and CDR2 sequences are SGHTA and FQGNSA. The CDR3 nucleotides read TGTGCCAGCAGCTTATTTTTGCGGGGGGGCAACATTCAGTACTTC. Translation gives CASSLFLRGGNIQYF.

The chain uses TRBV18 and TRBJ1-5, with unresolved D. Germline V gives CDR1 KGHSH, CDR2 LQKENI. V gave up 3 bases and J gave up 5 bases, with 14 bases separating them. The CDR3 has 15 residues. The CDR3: CASSPPGRGDQPQHF. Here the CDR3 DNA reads TGTGCCAGCTCACCGCCCGGGAGAGGAGATCAGCCCCAGCATTTT.

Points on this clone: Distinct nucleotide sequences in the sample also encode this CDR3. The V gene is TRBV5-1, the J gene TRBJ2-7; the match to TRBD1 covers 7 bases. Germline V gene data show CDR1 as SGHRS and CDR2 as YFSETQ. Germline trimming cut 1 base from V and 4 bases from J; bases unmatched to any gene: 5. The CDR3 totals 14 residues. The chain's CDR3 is CASSLWTGSYEQYF. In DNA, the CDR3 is TGCGCCAGCAGCTTGTGGACAGGATCATACGAGCAGTACTTC.

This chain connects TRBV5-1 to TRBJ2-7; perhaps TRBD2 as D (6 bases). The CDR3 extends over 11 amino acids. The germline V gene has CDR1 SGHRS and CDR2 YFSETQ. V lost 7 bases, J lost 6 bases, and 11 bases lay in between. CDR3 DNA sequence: TGCGCCAGCCTGGGAGGATCCGAGCAGTACTTC. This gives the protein CASLGGSEQYF.

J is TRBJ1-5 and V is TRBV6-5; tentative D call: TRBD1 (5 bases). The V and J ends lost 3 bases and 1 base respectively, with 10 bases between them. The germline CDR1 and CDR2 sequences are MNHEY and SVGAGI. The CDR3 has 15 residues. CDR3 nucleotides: TGTGCCAGCAGTTATCAGGCAGGGAGCAATCAGCCCCAGCATTTT. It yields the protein CASSYQAGSNQPQHF.

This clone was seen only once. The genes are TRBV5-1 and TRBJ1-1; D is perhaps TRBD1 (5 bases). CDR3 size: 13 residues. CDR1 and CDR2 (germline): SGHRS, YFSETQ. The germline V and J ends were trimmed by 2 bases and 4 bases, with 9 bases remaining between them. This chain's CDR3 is CASSLGAATEAFF. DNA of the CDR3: TGCGCCAGCAGCTTAGGGGCGGCCACTGAAGCTTTCTTT.

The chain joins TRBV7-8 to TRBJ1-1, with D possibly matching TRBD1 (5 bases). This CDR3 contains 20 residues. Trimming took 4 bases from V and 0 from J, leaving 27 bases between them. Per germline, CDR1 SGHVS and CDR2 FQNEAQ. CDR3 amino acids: CASSSARGAGLVLMNTEAFF. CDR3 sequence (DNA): TGTGCCAGCAGCTCGGCAAGGGGCGCGGGACTCGTCTTAATGAACACTGAAGCTTTCTTT.

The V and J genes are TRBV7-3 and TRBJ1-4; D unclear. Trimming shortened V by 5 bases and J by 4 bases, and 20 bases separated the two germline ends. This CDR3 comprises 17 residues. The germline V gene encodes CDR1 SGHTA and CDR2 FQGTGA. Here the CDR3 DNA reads TGTGCCAGCAGCCCTTCCCGACTGAGTTATCTTAATGAAAAACTGTTTTTT. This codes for CASSPSRLSYLNEKLFF.

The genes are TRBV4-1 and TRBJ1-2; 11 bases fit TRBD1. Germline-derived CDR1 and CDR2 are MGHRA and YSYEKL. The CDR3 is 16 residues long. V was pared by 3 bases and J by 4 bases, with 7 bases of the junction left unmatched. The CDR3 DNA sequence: TGCGCCAGCAGCCACGGGACAGGGGGTATCGGCTATGGCTACACCTTC. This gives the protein CASSHGTGGIGYGYTF.

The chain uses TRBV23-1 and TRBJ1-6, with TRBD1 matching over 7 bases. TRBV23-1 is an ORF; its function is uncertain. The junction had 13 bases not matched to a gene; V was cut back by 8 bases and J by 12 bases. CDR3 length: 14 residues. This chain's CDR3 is CASETVERQGPLHF. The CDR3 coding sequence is TGCGCCAGCGAAACCGTCGAGAGACAGGGACCCCTCCACTTT.

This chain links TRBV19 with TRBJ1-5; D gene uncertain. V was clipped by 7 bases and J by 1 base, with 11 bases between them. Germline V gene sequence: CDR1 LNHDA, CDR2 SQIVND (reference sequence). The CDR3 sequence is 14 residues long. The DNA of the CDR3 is TGTGCCAGTATTGGGCAGGAAAGCAATCAGCCCCAGCATTTT. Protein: CASIGQESNQPQHF.